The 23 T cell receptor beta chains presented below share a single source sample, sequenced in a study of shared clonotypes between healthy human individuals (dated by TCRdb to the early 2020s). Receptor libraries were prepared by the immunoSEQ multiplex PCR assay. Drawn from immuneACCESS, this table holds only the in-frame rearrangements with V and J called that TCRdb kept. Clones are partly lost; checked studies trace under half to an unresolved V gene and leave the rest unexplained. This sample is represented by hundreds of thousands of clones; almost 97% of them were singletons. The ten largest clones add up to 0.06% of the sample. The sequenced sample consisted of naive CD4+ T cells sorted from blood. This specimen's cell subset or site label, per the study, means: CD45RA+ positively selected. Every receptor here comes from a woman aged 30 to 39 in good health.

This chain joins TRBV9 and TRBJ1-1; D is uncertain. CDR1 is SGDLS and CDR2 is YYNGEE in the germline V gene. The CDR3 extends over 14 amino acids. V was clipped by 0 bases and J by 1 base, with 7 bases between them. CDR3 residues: CASSVVAGNTEAFF. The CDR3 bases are TGTGCCAGCAGCGTAGTCGCAGGGAACACTGAAGCTTTCTTT.

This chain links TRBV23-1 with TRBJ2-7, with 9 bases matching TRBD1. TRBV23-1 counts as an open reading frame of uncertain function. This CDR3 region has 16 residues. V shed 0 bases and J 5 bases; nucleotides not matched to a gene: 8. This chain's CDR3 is CASSQSRDRVRDEQYF. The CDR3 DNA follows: TGCGCCAGCAGTCAATCGAGGGACAGGGTACGGGACGAGCAGTACTTC.

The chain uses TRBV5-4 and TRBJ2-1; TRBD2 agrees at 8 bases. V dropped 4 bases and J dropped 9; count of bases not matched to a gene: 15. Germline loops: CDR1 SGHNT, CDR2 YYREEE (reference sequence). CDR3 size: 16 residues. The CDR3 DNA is TGTGCCAGCAGCGCCGGGGGCGTGCTAGCGGGCACTGAGCAGTTCTTC. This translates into CASSAGGVLAGTEQFF.

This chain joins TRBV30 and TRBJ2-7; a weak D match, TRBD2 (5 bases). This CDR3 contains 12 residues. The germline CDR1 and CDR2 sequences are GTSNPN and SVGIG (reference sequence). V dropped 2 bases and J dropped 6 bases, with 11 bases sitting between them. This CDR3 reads CAWSHPGGEQYF. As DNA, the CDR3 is TGTGCCTGGAGTCATCCTGGAGGCGAGCAGTACTTC.

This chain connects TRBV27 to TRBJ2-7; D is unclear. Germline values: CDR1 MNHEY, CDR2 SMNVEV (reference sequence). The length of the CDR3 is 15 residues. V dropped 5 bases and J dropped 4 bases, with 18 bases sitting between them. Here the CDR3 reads CASSRIGLTKYEQYF. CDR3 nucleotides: TGTGCCAGCAGTAGAATTGGCCTAACGAAATACGAGCAGTACTTC.

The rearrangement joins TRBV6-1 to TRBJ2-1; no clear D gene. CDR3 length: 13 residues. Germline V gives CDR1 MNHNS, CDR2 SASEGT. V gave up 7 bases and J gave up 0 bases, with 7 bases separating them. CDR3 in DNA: TGTGCCAGCACGGGTAACTCCTACAATGAGCAGTTCTTC. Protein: CASTGNSYNEQFF.

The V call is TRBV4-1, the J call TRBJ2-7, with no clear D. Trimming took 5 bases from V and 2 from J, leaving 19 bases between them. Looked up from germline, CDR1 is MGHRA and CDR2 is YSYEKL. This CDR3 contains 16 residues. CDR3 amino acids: CASSSQTEIRTYEQYF. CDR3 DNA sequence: TGCGCCAGCAGCTCCCAAACAGAGATCCGAACCTACGAGCAGTACTTC.

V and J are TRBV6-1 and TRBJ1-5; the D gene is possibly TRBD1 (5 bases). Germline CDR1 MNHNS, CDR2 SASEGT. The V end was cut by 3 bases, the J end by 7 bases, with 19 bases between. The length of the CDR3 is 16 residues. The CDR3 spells CASSDWSQGGWQPQHF. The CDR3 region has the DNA TGTGCCAGCAGTGATTGGTCTCAGGGAGGGTGGCAGCCCCAGCATTTT.

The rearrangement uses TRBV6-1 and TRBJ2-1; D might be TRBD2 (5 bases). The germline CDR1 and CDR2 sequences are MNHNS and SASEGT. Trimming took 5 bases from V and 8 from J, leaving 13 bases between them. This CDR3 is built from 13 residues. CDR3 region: CASSSGRVDEQFF. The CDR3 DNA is TGTGCCAGCAGTTCGGGAAGAGTCGATGAGCAGTTCTTC.

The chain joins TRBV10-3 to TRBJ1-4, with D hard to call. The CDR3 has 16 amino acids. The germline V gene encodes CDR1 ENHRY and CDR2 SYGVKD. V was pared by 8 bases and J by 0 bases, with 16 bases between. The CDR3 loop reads CAIGSGPSSTNEKLFF. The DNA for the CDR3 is TGTGCCATCGGGTCCGGACCCTCCTCAACTAATGAAAAACTGTTTTTT.

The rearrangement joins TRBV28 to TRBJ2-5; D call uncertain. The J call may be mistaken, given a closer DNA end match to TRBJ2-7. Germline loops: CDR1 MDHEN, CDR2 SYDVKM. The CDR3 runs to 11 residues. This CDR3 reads CASSLFAEQYF. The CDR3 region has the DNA TGTGCCAGCAGTTTATTTGCCGAGCAGTACTTC.

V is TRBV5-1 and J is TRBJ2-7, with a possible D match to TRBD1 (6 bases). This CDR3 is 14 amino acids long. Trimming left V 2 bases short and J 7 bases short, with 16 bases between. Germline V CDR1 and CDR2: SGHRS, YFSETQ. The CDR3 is CASSLGQPFSEQYF. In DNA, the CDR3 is TGCGCCAGCAGCTTAGGACAGCCCTTTTCGGAGCAGTACTTC.

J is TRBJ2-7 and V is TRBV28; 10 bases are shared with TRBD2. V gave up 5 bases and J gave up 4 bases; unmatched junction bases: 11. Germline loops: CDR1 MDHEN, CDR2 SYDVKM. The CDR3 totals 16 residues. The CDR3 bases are TGTGCCAGCAGTCTCACTAGCGGGACGGGCCTATACGAGCAGTACTTC. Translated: CASSLTSGTGLYEQYF.

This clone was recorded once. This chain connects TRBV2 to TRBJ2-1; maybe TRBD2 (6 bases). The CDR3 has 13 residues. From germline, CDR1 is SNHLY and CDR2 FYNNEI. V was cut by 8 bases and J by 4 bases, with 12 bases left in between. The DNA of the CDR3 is TGTGCCAGCGACGCCGGGGGATACAATGAGCAGTTCTTC. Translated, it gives CASDAGGYNEQFF. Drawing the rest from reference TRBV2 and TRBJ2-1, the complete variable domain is EPEVTQTPSHQVTQMGQEVILRCVPISNHLYFYWYRQILGQKVEFLVSFYNNEISEKSEIFDDQFSVERPDGSNFTLKIRSTKLEDSAMYFCASDAGGYNEQFFGPGTRLTVL.

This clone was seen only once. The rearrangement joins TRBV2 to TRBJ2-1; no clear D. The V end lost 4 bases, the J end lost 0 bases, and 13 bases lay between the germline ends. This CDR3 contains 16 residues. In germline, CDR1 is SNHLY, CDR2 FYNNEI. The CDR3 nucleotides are TGTGCCAGCAGTGTGTGGCTGGCTAGCTCCTACAATGAGCAGTTCTTC. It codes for CASSVWLASSYNEQFF.

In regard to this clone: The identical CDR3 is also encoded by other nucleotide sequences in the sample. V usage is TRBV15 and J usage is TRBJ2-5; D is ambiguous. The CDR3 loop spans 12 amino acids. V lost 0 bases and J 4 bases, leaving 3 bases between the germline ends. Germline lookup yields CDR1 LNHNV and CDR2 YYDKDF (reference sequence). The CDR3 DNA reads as TGTGCCACCAGCAGAGAGGGAGAGACCCAGTACTTC. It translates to CATSREGETQYF.

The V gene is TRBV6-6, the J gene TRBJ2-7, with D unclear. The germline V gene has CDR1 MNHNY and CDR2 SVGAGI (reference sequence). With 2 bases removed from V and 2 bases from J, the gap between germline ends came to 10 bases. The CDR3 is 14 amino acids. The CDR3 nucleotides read TGTGCCAGCAGTTACCGTTACAAGACCTACGAGCAGTACTTC. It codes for CASSYRYKTYEQYF.

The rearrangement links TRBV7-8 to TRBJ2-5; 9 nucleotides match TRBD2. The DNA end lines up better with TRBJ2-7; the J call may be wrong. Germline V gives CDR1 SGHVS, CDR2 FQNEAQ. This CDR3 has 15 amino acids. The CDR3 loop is CASSLRREGGYEQYF. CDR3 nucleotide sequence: TGTGCCAGCAGCTTGAGGCGGGAGGGCGGCTACGAGCAGTACTTC.

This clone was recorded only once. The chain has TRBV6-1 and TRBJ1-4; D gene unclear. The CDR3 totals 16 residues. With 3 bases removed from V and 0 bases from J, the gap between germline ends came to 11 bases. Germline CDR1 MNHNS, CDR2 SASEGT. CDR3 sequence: CASSEGSTATNEKLFF. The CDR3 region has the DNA TGTGCCAGCAGTGAGGGGTCGACGGCAACTAATGAAAAACTGTTTTTT.

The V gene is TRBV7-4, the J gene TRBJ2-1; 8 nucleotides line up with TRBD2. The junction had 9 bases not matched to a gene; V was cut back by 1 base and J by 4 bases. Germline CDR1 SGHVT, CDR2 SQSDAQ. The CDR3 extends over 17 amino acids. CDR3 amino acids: CASSLVRREEQYNEQFF. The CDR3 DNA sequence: TGTGCCAGCAGCTTAGTGAGGCGGGAGGAACAGTACAATGAGCAGTTCTTC.

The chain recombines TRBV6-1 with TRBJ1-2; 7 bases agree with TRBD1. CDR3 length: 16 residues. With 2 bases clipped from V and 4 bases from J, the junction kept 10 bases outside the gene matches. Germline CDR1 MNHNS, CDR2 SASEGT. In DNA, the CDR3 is TGTGCCAGCAGTGAACCGGGACAGATCCTTCCCTATGGCTACACCTTC. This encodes CASSEPGQILPYGYTF.

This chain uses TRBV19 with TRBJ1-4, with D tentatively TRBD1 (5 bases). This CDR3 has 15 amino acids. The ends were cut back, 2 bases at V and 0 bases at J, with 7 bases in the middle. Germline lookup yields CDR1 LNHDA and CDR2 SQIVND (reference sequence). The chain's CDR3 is CASSIWGTTNEKLFF. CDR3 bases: TGTGCCAGTAGTATATGGGGCACAACTAATGAAAAACTGTTTTTT.

The CDR3 DNA is TGTGCCAGCTCACCACGGACAGGGGGCTACGAGCAGTACTTC. Amino acid sequence: CASSPRTGGYEQYF. The V gene is TRBV18, the J gene TRBJ2-7; 10 positions agree with TRBD1. The trim removed 1 base at V and 3 bases at J, leaving 0 bases unmatched. The CDR3 is made up of 14 amino acids. Germline values: CDR1 KGHSH, CDR2 LQKENI.